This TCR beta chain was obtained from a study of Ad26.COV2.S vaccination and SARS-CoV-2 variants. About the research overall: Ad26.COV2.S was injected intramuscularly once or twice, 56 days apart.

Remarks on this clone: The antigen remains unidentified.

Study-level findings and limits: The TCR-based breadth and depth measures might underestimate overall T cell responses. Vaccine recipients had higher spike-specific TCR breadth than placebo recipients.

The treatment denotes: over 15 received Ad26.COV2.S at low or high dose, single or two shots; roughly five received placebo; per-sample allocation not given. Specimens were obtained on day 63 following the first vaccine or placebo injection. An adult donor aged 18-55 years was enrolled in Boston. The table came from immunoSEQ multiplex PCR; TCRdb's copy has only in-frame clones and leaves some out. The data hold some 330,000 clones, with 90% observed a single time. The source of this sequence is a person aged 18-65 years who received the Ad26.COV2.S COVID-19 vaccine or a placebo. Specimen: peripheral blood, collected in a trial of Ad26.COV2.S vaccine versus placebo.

CDR3 sequence (DNA): TGTGCCAGCCACTATGACAGTCTCGCCAATGAAGCTTTCTTT. It encodes CASHYDSLANEAFF. The gene calls are TRBV6-5 and TRBJ1-1; maybe TRBD1 (5 bases). The V gene's germline CDR1 is MNHEY and CDR2 SVGAGI. CDR3 size: 14 residues. V dropped 8 bases and J dropped 7 bases, with 20 bases sitting between them.